The text below deals with one TCR beta chain. This specimen belongs to a study of control samples from healthy donors and cancer patients. Using immunoSEQ multiplex PCR, the repertoire was profiled, and TCRdb retains in-frame clones only, with some absent. This sample has some 160,000 clones, with approximately 91% found just once. Germline V gene data show CDR1 as MNHEY and CDR2 as SMNVEV (reference sequence). This CDR3 region has 14 residues. V dropped 4 bases and J dropped 2 bases, with 11 bases sitting between them. The sequence came from a man aged 25 to 40 in good health. Sequencing was done on a sample of blood. The V and J genes are TRBV27 and TRBJ1-2; no reliable D call. This chain's CDR3 is CASSSWTENYGYTF. The DNA of the CDR3 is TGTGCCAGCAGTTCCTGGACCGAGAACTATGGCTACACCTTC.